This TCR beta chain was observed in a study of cytomegalovirus exposure and HLA in healthy donors. Researchers ran the PCR with 60 Vbeta and 13 Jbeta primers. Only in-frame clones appear in the TCRdb table, and some are missing; sequencing was by immunoSEQ multiplex PCR. The table lists hundreds of thousands of clones, around 89% of them singletons. Between the trimmed V and J ends, which lost 4 bases and 3 bases, there was a span of 12 bases. Germline assignment: CDR1 LNHDA and CDR2 SQIVND (reference sequence). The CDR3 runs to 14 residues. Sequenced: PBMCs. The origin of this receptor is a woman between 18 and 30 years old in good health and CMV-seronegative. V usage is TRBV19 and J usage is TRBJ1-1; possibly TRBD1 for D (5 bases). CDR3 sequence (DNA): TGTGCCAGTAGTACCCGATGGGGGGACACTGAAGCTTTCTTT. This sequence encodes CASSTRWGDTEAFF. Supplemented by reference TRBV19 and TRBJ1-1, the full variable domain reads DGGITQSPKYLFRKEGQNVTLSCEQNLNHDAMYWYRQDPGQGLRLIYYSQIVNDFQKGDIAEGYSVSREKKESFPLTVTSAQKNPTAFYLCASSTRWGDTEAFFGQGTRLTVV.